The 32 T cell receptor beta chains reported below all come from one sample, sequenced in a study of blood T cells in healthy people across ages. Sample-barcoded 5' priming and a J-beta primer mix drove a second PCR of about 6 to 11 cycles. MiXCR, run by TCRdb on the 5' RACE reads, gives a single entry per CDR3 protein. Of roughly 800,000 distinct CDR3 sequences in the sample, 58% were seen once. The sequencing sample was made of blood. These receptors all come from a man aged 25-40 years in good health.

This clonotype was counted a single time. This sequence joins TRBV7-2 and TRBJ2-4; D unclear. Germline CDR1 is SGHTA and CDR2 is FQGNSA. The V end lost 3 bases, the J end lost 5 bases, and 14 bases lay between the germline ends. CDR3 length: 15 amino acids. This CDR3 reads CASSFAYGGENIQYF. The CDR3 DNA sequence: TGTGCCAGCAGCTTTGCATACGGCGGCGAAAACATTCAGTACTTC.

V usage is TRBV6-1 and J usage is TRBJ2-3; 9 bases line up with TRBD1. The CDR3 covers 16 residues. Germline-derived CDR1 and CDR2 are MNHNS and SASEGT. Trimming at V came to 7 bases and at J to 1 base, leaving 9 bases not matched to a gene. The CDR3 loop is CASTITGGWGTDTQYF. The CDR3, as DNA: TGTGCCAGCACCATCACAGGGGGCTGGGGCACAGATACGCAGTATTTT.

This clonotype was detected many times. The chain recombines TRBV28 with TRBJ2-7, with a tentative D call TRBD1 (6 bases). Trimming removed 7 bases from V and 3 bases from J, with 16 bases in between. CDR3 length: 14 amino acids. Germline V gene sequence: CDR1 MDHEN, CDR2 SYDVKM. CDR3 protein: CASTQDRPYYEQYF. The DNA of the CDR3 is TGTGCCAGCACTCAGGACAGACCTTACTACGAGCAGTACTTC.

The genes are TRBV20-1 and TRBJ1-2; D might be TRBD1 (5 bases). V was trimmed by 3 bases and J by 4 bases, leaving 15 bases between them. Germline-derived CDR1 and CDR2 are DFQATT and SNEGSKA (reference sequence). The length of the CDR3 is 14 residues. DNA for the CDR3: TGCAGTGCTAGGGTGGGGTCCCAGGGCTATGGCTACACCTTC. It is translated as CSARVGSQGYGYTF.

This CDR3 is CSAPDSGRPEQFF. CDR3 DNA: TGCAGCGCCCCGGACTCCGGTCGTCCTGAGCAGTTCTTC. The genes are TRBV29-1 and TRBJ2-1, with a weak D call TRBD2 (5 bases). Trimming cost V 7 bases and J 9 bases, with 19 bases left between them. The CDR3 is 13 residues long. Germline lookup yields CDR1 SQVTM and CDR2 ANQGSEA.

CDR3: CASSLGHYERYF. CDR3 in DNA: TGTGCCAGCAGCCTTGGCCACTACGAGCGGTACTTC. V gene TRBV6-2 or TRBV6-3 combines with J gene TRBJ2-5; D not certain. The CDR3 is 12 amino acids. Germline assignment: CDR1 MNHEY and CDR2 SVGEGT. Between the trimmed V and J ends, which lost 6 bases and 13 bases, there was a span of 18 bases.

The chain combines TRBV27 with TRBJ2-1; D might be TRBD1 (6 bases). This CDR3 has 17 residues. The ends were cut back, 5 bases at V and 8 bases at J, with 25 bases in the middle. CDR1 and CDR2 (germline): MNHEY, SMNVEV (reference sequence). The CDR3 region is CASSPRGTLGGYDEQFF. The CDR3 DNA reads TGTGCCAGCAGTCCAAGGGGGACACTAGGGGGATACGATGAGCAGTTCTTC.

The chain carries TRBV20-1 and TRBJ1-1; no clear D. The CDR3 spans 13 residues. CDR1 and CDR2 from the germline V gene are DFQATT and SNEGSKA (reference sequence). V dropped 6 bases and J dropped 1 base, with 12 bases sitting between them. The CDR3 bases are TGCAGTGCAAAAACCGGGGAGAACACTGAAGCTTTCTTT. This codes for CSAKTGENTEAFF.

The rearrangement joins TRBV6-5 to TRBJ2-6; D possibly corresponds to TRBD1 (6 bases). The CDR3 covers 17 residues. V dropped 4 bases and J dropped 4 bases, with 17 bases sitting between them. Germline V lookup: CDR1 MNHEY, CDR2 SVGAGI. CDR3 coding DNA: TGTGCCAGCAGTTCCGGGACACCAGGGCTCGGGGCCAACGTCCTGACTTTC. Translated: CASSSGTPGLGANVLTF.

The chain carries TRBV20-1 and TRBJ1-1; D call uncertain. Germline V gives CDR1 DFQATT, CDR2 SNEGSKA (reference sequence). The V end was cut by 5 bases, the J end by 1 base, with 11 bases between. The CDR3 totals 13 residues. The CDR3 sequence: CSASRTSNTEAFF. In DNA, the CDR3 is TGCAGTGCTTCCAGAACCTCGAACACTGAAGCTTTCTTT.

This chain joins TRBV29-1 and TRBJ2-1; D might be TRBD1 (6 bases). Trimming took off 2 bases at V and 12 bases at J, with 20 bases between the two ends. The CDR3 consists of 14 residues. The V gene's germline CDR1 is SQVTM and CDR2 ANQGSEA. This CDR3 reads CSVEKPGHLVVQFF. In DNA, the CDR3 is TGCAGCGTTGAAAAGCCGGGACACTTAGTTGTGCAGTTCTTC.

This clonotype was recorded at least ten times. V gene TRBV20-1 combines with J gene TRBJ2-7, with D perhaps matching TRBD1 (5 bases). This CDR3 region has 13 residues. Between the trimmed V and J ends, which lost 6 bases and 2 bases, there was a span of 14 bases. The germline gives CDR1 DFQATT, CDR2 SNEGSKA (reference sequence). CDR3 DNA sequence: TGCAGTGCCCATGACAGTTCGGCCTACGAGCAGTACTTC. It encodes CSAHDSSAYEQYF.

The gene calls are TRBV6-2 or TRBV6-3 and TRBJ1-5; no reliable D call. V gave up 0 bases and J gave up 0 bases, with 3 bases separating them. This CDR3 has 14 residues. Germline CDR1 is MNHEY and CDR2 is SVGEGT. CDR3 region: CASSYSASNQPQHF. The DNA for the CDR3 is TGTGCCAGCAGTTACTCCGCTAGCAATCAGCCCCAGCATTTT.

Notes on this clonotype: This clone may be a read error of a much larger clone one base away. The genes are TRBV15 and TRBJ2-7, with D unresolved. Germline-derived CDR1 and CDR2 are LNHNV and YYDKDF (reference sequence). Trimming took off 5 bases at V and 3 bases at J, with 5 bases between the two ends. The CDR3 length is 11 residues. The CDR3 DNA follows: TGTGCCACCAGCTTCGGCTACGAGCAGTACTTC. Amino acids: CATSFGYEQYF.

The V and J genes are TRBV28 and TRBJ1-2, with D hard to call. The CDR3 is made up of 16 amino acids. The germline gives CDR1 MDHEN, CDR2 SYDVKM. Trimming shortened V by 2 bases and J by 0 bases, and 13 bases separated the two germline ends. CDR3 loop: CASSLRQGSPNYGYTF. The CDR3 DNA reads TGTGCCAGCAGTTTACGCCAAGGGTCACCTAACTATGGCTACACCTTC.

The V gene is TRBV12-3 or TRBV12-4, the J gene TRBJ1-1; the D gene is possibly TRBD1 (5 bases). Between the trimmed V and J ends, which lost 3 bases and 0 bases, there was a span of 23 bases. There are 19 residues in the CDR3. For the CDR3, the DNA is TGTGCCAGCAGTTTTGGGGGGTATTGGGGCGGTGGTGTGAACACTGAAGCTTTCTTT. This gives the protein CASSFGGYWGGGVNTEAFF.

This clonotype was detected ten times or more. The rearrangement uses TRBV14 and TRBJ2-3; D is undetermined. V shed 3 bases and J shed 2 bases, with 0 bases lying between them. Germline V gene sequence: CDR1 SGHDN, CDR2 FVKESK. The CDR3 is 11 residues long. The CDR3 sequence is CASSHTDTQYF. In DNA form, the CDR3 reads TGTGCCAGCAGCCACACAGATACGCAGTATTTT.

V is TRBV7-8 and J is TRBJ2-5; tentatively, D is TRBD1 (5 bases). There are 15 residues in the CDR3. CDR1 SGHVS and CDR2 FQNEAQ come from the germline V gene. Trimming pared 5 bases from V and 3 bases from J, leaving 16 bases between. The CDR3 sequence: CASSTMGGAEETQYF. CDR3 in DNA: TGTGCCAGCAGCACAATGGGTGGGGCAGAAGAGACCCAGTACTTC.

The chain joins TRBV7-9 to TRBJ2-7; 7 nucleotides line up with TRBD2. Germline V gene lookup returns CDR1 SEHNR and CDR2 FQNEAQ (reference sequence). This CDR3 has 16 residues. The trim removed 1 base at V and 0 bases at J, leaving 6 bases unmatched. The CDR3 region has the DNA TGTGCCAGCAGCTTAGGTGGTAGCGGGCCCTCCTACGAGCAGTACTTC. The encoded protein is CASSLGGSGPSYEQYF. Filled out from reference TRBV7-9 and TRBJ2-7, the complete variable domain reads DTGVSQNPRHKITKRGQNVTFRCDPISEHNRLYWYRQTLGQGPEFLTYFQNEAQLEKSRLLSDRFSAERPKGSFSTLEIQRTEQGDSAMYLCASSLGGSGPSYEQYFGPGTRLTVT.

The gene calls are TRBV4-1 and TRBJ2-7, with D possibly being TRBD1 (5 bases). This CDR3 region has 16 residues. Trimming took 0 bases from V and 2 from J, leaving 14 bases between them. Germline CDR1 is MGHRA and CDR2 is YSYEKL. This CDR3 is CASSQDRERQTYEQYF. In nucleotides, the CDR3 is TGCGCCAGCAGCCAAGATCGAGAAAGACAGACCTACGAGCAGTACTTC.

This clonotype has at least ten counts. The rearrangement joins TRBV7-2 to TRBJ2-5, with no clear D. Germline V lookup: CDR1 SGHTA, CDR2 FQGNSA. The CDR3 spans 12 residues. Trimming took 0 bases from V and 1 from J, leaving 0 bases between them. The CDR3 nucleotides read TGTGCCAGCAGCTTAGCCCAAGAGACCCAGTACTTC. Amino acid sequence: CASSLAQETQYF.

This chain links TRBV7-2 with TRBJ2-1, with D possibly TRBD1 on 5 matching bases. The CDR3 has 13 residues. Germline CDR1 SGHTA, CDR2 FQGNSA. Trimming cost V 5 bases and J 5 bases, with 10 bases left between them. DNA of the CDR3: TGTGCCAGCAGCCCTCGCAGGGACAATGAGCAGTTCTTC. Translating it yields CASSPRRDNEQFF.

The rearrangement joins TRBV29-1 to TRBJ2-1, with 10 bases matching TRBD2. The V and J ends lost 6 bases and 8 bases, in that order; junction bases with no gene match: 10. The CDR3 spans 14 residues. Germline loops: CDR1 SQVTM, CDR2 ANQGSEA. The CDR3 is CSVSLAGVGDEQFF. CDR3 DNA: TGCAGCGTCTCCCTAGCGGGAGTTGGTGATGAGCAGTTCTTC.

This clonotype was seen a single time. The chain uses TRBV3-1 and TRBJ2-5, with D perhaps TRBD2 (5 bases). The CDR3 extends over 14 amino acids. Deletions cut 6 bases from V and 4 bases from J, with 15 bases between. The germline V gene encodes CDR1 LGHDT and CDR2 YNNKEL (reference sequence). CDR3 in DNA: TGTGCCAGCAGTCGCAGTCCTGAGGGAGAGACCCAGTACTTC. Protein: CASSRSPEGETQYF.

The chain joins TRBV7-2 to TRBJ2-3; D call uncertain. In germline, CDR1 is SGHTA, CDR2 FQGNSA. This CDR3 has 13 residues. With 4 bases removed from V and 4 bases from J, the gap between germline ends came to 9 bases. CDR3 nucleotides: TGTGCCAGCAGCTCGACTCCCGCAGATACGCAGTATTTT. Translation gives CASSSTPADTQYF.

This clonotype appeared a few times. The chain recombines TRBV28 with TRBJ1-6; no clear D gene. V was trimmed by 10 bases and J by 0 bases, leaving 13 bases between them. The CDR3 spans 15 residues. The germline gives CDR1 MDHEN, CDR2 SYDVKM. CDR3 region: CATLSGSSYNSPLHF. Here the CDR3 DNA reads TGTGCCACCCTCTCTGGGAGCTCCTATAATTCACCCCTCCACTTT.

Worth noting for this clonotype: Compared with germline, one end of the junction differs, possibly owing to a read error. The chain uses TRBV5-1 and TRBJ2-1; the match to TRBD2 covers 7 bases. This CDR3 has 15 residues. Germline V gene lookup returns CDR1 SGHRS and CDR2 YFSETQ. For the CDR3, the DNA is TGCGCCAGCAGCTTGCCCGCGGGGGTTGGGGATGAGCCGTTCTTC. Translating gives CASSLPAGVGDEPFF.

This chain connects TRBV4-2 to TRBJ2-1; D is possibly TRBD2 (5 bases). The CDR3 runs 15 residues. Germline values: CDR1 LGHNA, CDR2 YNFKEQ. Trimming pared 1 base from V and 8 bases from J, leaving 15 bases between. The CDR3 loop reads CASSQGTRARDEQFF. The CDR3 bases are TGTGCCAGCAGCCAAGGGACGAGGGCCCGGGATGAGCAGTTCTTC.

This sequence joins TRBV7-9 and TRBJ1-1; 7 bases are shared with TRBD1. This CDR3 region has 14 residues. The junction had 5 bases not matched to a gene; V was cut back by 6 bases and J by 1 base. The germline V gene has CDR1 SEHNR and CDR2 FQNEAQ (reference sequence). DNA for the CDR3: TGTGCCAGCAGGCCCGGGACAGCGAACACTGAAGCTTTCTTT. Translation gives CASRPGTANTEAFF.

This rearrangement joins TRBV20-1 to TRBJ2-3; no clear D. CDR1 is DFQATT and CDR2 is SNEGSKA in the germline V gene (reference sequence). This CDR3 spans 14 amino acids. V lost 6 bases to trimming and J lost 5 bases, with 18 bases between them. CDR3 in DNA: TGCAGTGCCTCATCTGTGGGCACGAGAGATACGCAGTATTTT. Its protein product is CSASSVGTRDTQYF.

This clonotype was counted a few times. The chain recombines TRBV6-2 or TRBV6-3 with TRBJ2-5; D not resolved. This CDR3 is built from 14 residues. V lost 2 bases to trimming and J lost 0 bases, with 7 bases between them. Germline values: CDR1 MNHEY, CDR2 SVGEGT. The CDR3 nucleotides read TGTGCCAGCAGTTACCGCGGAAACCAAGAGACCCAGTACTTC. Translated: CASSYRGNQETQYF.

The chain uses TRBV20-1 and TRBJ2-5, with D perhaps being TRBD1 or TRBD2 (5 bases each). The CDR3 runs to 14 residues. The V end lost 6 bases, the J end lost 3 bases, and 17 bases lay between the germline ends. The germline V gene has CDR1 DFQATT and CDR2 SNEGSKA (reference sequence). CDR3 nucleotide sequence: TGCAGTGCCATCCGGGACGGCGGAAAAGAGACCCAGTACTTC. It codes for CSAIRDGGKETQYF.